What follows describes a single TCR beta chain. The CDR3 is 12 amino acids. The V and J ends lost 8 bases and 7 bases respectively, with 14 bases between them. The germline gives CDR1 MDHEN, CDR2 SYDVKM. TCRdb's table, derived via immunoSEQ multiplex PCR, lists solely in-frame clones and lacks some. The sample carries over 70,000 clones, approximately 90% recorded once. This entry comes from a study of T cell changes during pregnancy in multiple sclerosis. Source: peripheral blood, taken in the first trimester of pregnancy. The chain has TRBV28 and TRBJ1-2; D not resolved. This receptor was taken from a female donor in good health, enrolled as a control in a pregnancy study. The CDR3 bases are TGTGCCAGCCAGTCAGTGGTTCCTGGCTACACCTTC. Residues: CASQSVVPGYTF.